This T cell receptor beta chain is from a study of cytomegalovirus exposure and HLA in healthy donors. General study findings and limits: The HLA-A and HLA-B alleles of most subjects were reportedly predicted accurately from TCR beta sequences. Later work found that TCR association rates differed between HLA loci; DRB1 had the most and HLA-C the fewest. The CMV antigen specificity of a few CMV-associated chains was confirmed through in vitro analysis.

The study ran its PCR with 60 Vbeta and 13 Jbeta primers. Per the original methods: In a later analysis, the count reached 80 million or so unique TCR beta chains, with approximately 11 million shared. Measured with immunoSEQ multiplex PCR; TCRdb has only the in-frame clones, and not every one. The V and J calls and clone size were taken over from that table, and D and trimming were inferred from the DNA. The sample lists about 160,000 clones; over 80% were seen once. This CDR3 contains 14 residues. Looked up from germline, CDR1 is SGHVS and CDR2 is FQNEAQ. With respect to this clone: Its cognate antigen is unknown.

The sequence was collected from a woman aged 18-29 years in good health and CMV-seronegative. This rearrangement joins TRBV7-8 to TRBJ2-5; no clear D gene. The J call may be in error: the DNA end matches TRBJ2-7 better. The sequenced sample consisted of PBMCs. The CDR3 DNA reads as TGTGCCAGCAGCTCCTCCCTAACGGACTACGAGCAGTACTTC. Residues: CASSSSLTDYEQYF.